This TCR beta chain was captured by sequencing in a study of T cells in narcolepsy. As for the study in general: Patients with NT1 or NT2 and healthy control donors were enrolled.

Sequencing used immunoSEQ multiplex PCR; TCRdb keeps in-frame clones, though not all of them. This sample has fewer than 25,000 clones, with approximately 82% found just once. CDR3 length equals 15 residues. Germline V gene data show CDR1 as LNHDA and CDR2 as SQIVND (reference sequence). Losses at the gene ends were 4 bases for V and 1 base for J; bases not matched to a gene: 3. About this clone: Its specificity is not known.

Study-wide findings and caveats: Same-patient CSF and blood CD4+ T cell clonotypes included HCRT-specific and TRIB2-specific autoreactive ones. Autoreactive clonotypes reportedly recurred in blood of same and different patients, not controls. No autoreactive T cell clone sequences appeared in some memory CD4+ repertoires.

This TCR came from a human donor in good health. The specimen was memory (CD45RA-) CD4+ T cells from blood. The chain has TRBV19 and TRBJ1-2, with 10 bases fitting TRBD1. The CDR3 here is CASSNGQGVNYGYTF. CDR3 sequence (DNA): TGTGCCAGTAGTAACGGACAGGGGGTTAACTATGGCTACACCTTC.